This entry is about one T cell receptor (beta chain). Its antigen target is currently unknown. The DNA is left out, because the CDR3 cannot be placed on it with certainty; the CDR3 is given as TCRdb lists it. Library preparation used PCR. TCRdb names Illumina HiSeq 2500 as the instrument used. To reduce PCR and sequencing biases, unique molecular identifiers were built into the TCR beta cDNA libraries. Approximately 500,000 cDNA molecules were obtained per 1 to 10 million input T cells, so each molecule approximated one T cell. Patient libraries were prepared and sequenced with the same protocol used for the earlier healthy control dataset. Samples belonging to the same batch were prepared together, multiplexed and sequenced on a shared HiSeq lane. Processing in the source paper ran as follows. Raw barcoded reads were processed with MIGEC, discarding single-read molecular identifier groups before consensus assembly and CDR3 extraction. VDJtools was used for post-analysis of the clonotype tables, and diversity was normalized by down-sampling every dataset to the size of the smallest sample. Repertoire overlap clustering matched CDR3 amino acid but not nucleotide sequences to correct batch-related cross-sample contamination. Through fastp at Q25 and MiXCR, TCRdb rebuilt clones from the public reads, retaining in-frame beta chains. Entries that share a CDR3 protein sequence are merged under the most common genes and DNA. TCRdb's processing, not the authors', yielded these V and J calls. The sample profile shows about 430,000 distinct CDR3 sequences; approximately 38% of them were found once. Approximately 7.7% of the sample belongs to the ten largest clones.

To demonstrate the VDJtools post-analysis software, the study profiled TCR beta repertoires from the peripheral blood of 13 young patients with multiple sclerosis. The multiple sclerosis patients were children and adolescents ranging in age from roughly 6 to 16 years. This specimen comes from a study of post-analysis software for immune sequencing data (dated by TCRdb to between 2014 and 2017). In terms of the full investigation: Disease courses on record covered relapsing-remitting, secondary progressive and progressive-relapsing multiple sclerosis, though some patients had no subtype annotation. A subset of samples was prepared in parallel using single-end sample barcoding, then pooled and co-amplified after Illumina adapter ligation. The patient repertoires were set against under 13 previously published healthy control repertoires from donors whose ages ranged from roughly 6 to 26 years. Study-level results and caveats: The multiple sclerosis patient group was slightly younger than the control group. Significantly higher frequencies in patients than in controls were found for several TRBV segments, including TRBV5-6, TRBV5-1 and TRBV20-1. Significantly lower normalized Chao1 diversity was found in multiple sclerosis patients than in controls, suggesting substantial peripheral T-cell clonal expansion. Direct clustering with F measure revealed strong co-clustering of samples prepared in the same batch, which led to a batch-effect correction.

From the cysteine up to the phenylalanine, the CDR3 has a length of 16 residues. Looking up the germline V gene yields CDR1 SGHTA and CDR2 FQGTGA. This TCR came from a girl aged 2-9 years with multiple sclerosis. The specimen sequenced was blood. The rearranged segments are TRBV7-3 and TRBJ2-6; the table calls TRBD2, which could not be checked here. Here the CDR3 is given as CASSFGGGTGANVRTF.